This passage covers 21 T cell receptor beta chains from one sample sequenced in a study of T cells in Graves' hyperthyroidism and ophthalmopathy. TCR beta CDR3 regions were amplified from RNA transcripts. First-round RT-PCR with HTBI primers amplified the TCR CDR3 region. TCRdb re-derived calls from the multiplex PCR reads in MiXCR, one entry per CDR3 protein. The table records 500,000 to 750,000 distinct CDR3 sequences, approximately 15% of them present only once. The sample comprised blood. Every receptor here comes from a woman between 25 and 40 years old with Graves' hyperthyroidism.

This clonotype was seen ten or more times. The chain joins TRBV5-1 to TRBJ1-4; no firm D call. Trimming cost V 4 bases and J 0 bases, with 13 bases left between them. Germline-derived CDR1 and CDR2 are SGHRS and YFSETQ. This CDR3 region has 16 residues. The CDR3: CASSVRSFATNEKLFF. The CDR3 coding sequence is TGCGCCAGCAGCGTTCGGAGCTTTGCAACTAATGAAAAACTGTTTTTT.

In its sample, this clonotype was seen many times. V and J are TRBV7-9 and TRBJ2-1; D remains unclear. Germline CDR1 SEHNR, CDR2 FQNEAQ (reference sequence). V was clipped by 2 bases and J by 6 bases, with 5 bases between them. The CDR3 covers 12 residues. The CDR3 region has the DNA TGTGCCAGCAGCTTACCAGCCAATGAGCAGTTCTTC. It specifies CASSLPANEQFF.

This clonotype occurred many times. The chain is built from TRBV11-1 and TRBJ2-1, with D hard to call. The CDR3 is 14 amino acids. The germline gives CDR1 SGHAT, CDR2 FQDESV (reference sequence). Trimming removed 2 bases from V and 5 bases from J, with 10 bases in between. CDR3 amino acids: CASSLRHAHNEQFF. The CDR3 DNA reads TGTGCCAGCAGCTTACGCCACGCCCACAATGAGCAGTTCTTC.

This clonotype appeared many times. The gene calls are TRBV12-3 or TRBV12-4 and TRBJ2-2; D is ambiguous. V gave up 6 bases and J gave up 0 bases, with 8 bases separating them. The CDR3 extends over 14 amino acids. The CDR3 DNA reads as TGTGCCAGCAGCCCACAAACGAACACCGGGGAGCTGTTTTTT. Translating gives CASSPQTNTGELFF.

CDR3 nucleotide sequence: TGTGCCAGTACGGCCCGGGTGGAGAACACTGAAGCTTTCTTT. Translated, it gives CASTARVENTEAFF. The chain recombines TRBV19 with TRBJ1-1; no reliable D call. Germline V gene lookup returns CDR1 LNHDA and CDR2 SQIVND (reference sequence). V lost 7 bases and J lost 1, with 13 bases in between. The CDR3 contains 14 residues.

The J gene is TRBJ2-1, the V gene TRBV24-1; D ambiguous. Trimming cost V 4 bases and J 0 bases, with 18 bases left between them. The CDR3 spans 18 residues. Germline assignment: CDR1 KGHDR and CDR2 SFDVKD. This CDR3 is CATSERTETESSYNEQFF. DNA for the CDR3: TGTGCCACCAGTGAGAGAACCGAGACGGAGAGCTCCTACAATGAGCAGTTCTTC.

The sample holds many counts of this clonotype. The chain employs TRBV3-1 and TRBJ1-6, with 9 bases identical to TRBD1. Germline CDR1 reads LGHDT; CDR2 reads YNNKEL (reference sequence). The trim removed 6 bases at V and 6 bases at J, leaving 6 bases unmatched. The CDR3 totals 15 residues. The CDR3 region is CASRSEGQGNSPLHF. In DNA, the CDR3 is TGTGCCAGCAGGTCGGAGGGACAGGGTAATTCACCCCTCCACTTT.

The V gene is TRBV19, the J gene TRBJ1-5; 9 bases map to TRBD1. The CDR3 is 15 residues long. The V and J ends lost 5 bases and 6 bases, in that order; junction bases with no gene match: 8. Germline CDR1 and CDR2: LNHDA and SQIVND (reference sequence). The CDR3 reads CASSLQGAMSQPQHF. The CDR3 region has the DNA TGTGCCAGTAGTTTACAGGGGGCTATGAGTCAGCCCCAGCATTTT.

This clonotype showed up many times. The chain has TRBV2 and TRBJ2-3; possibly TRBD2 for D (7 bases). Trimming removed 2 bases from V and 4 bases from J, with 13 bases in between. Germline CDR1 SNHLY, CDR2 FYNNEI. The CDR3 loop spans 15 amino acids. The DNA for the CDR3 is TGTGCCAGCAGTGAATCGGGGGGCGCGGCAGATACGCAGTATTTT. It encodes CASSESGGAADTQYF.

This chain links TRBV28 with TRBJ2-1, with 10 bases that match TRBD2. The CDR3 sequence is 17 residues long. V lost 1 base and J lost 3; bases outside the gene matches: 6. Germline V CDR1 and CDR2: MDHEN, SYDVKM. Here the CDR3 reads CASSLFTTSGFYNEQFF. DNA for the CDR3: TGTGCCAGCAGTTTATTTACGACTAGCGGGTTCTACAATGAGCAGTTCTTC.

This clonotype has only a few counts. The DNA is omitted, as the CDR3 cannot be located on it reliably, and the CDR3 follows TCRdb's listing. CDR3 residues: CASSLAQAAKNIQYF. This chain uses TRBV12-3 or TRBV12-4 with TRBJ2-4. 15 amino acids form the CDR3, both terminal residues included.

This clonotype came up many times. V is TRBV28 and J is TRBJ1-1; D uncertain. CDR1 is MDHEN and CDR2 is SYDVKM in the germline V gene. The CDR3 is 12 amino acids. Between the trimmed V and J ends, which lost 8 bases and 1 base, there was a span of 8 bases. CDR3 region: CASRDKNTEAFF. The CDR3 bases are TGTGCCAGCCGCGACAAGAACACTGAAGCTTTCTTT.

This clonotype was seen ten or more times. The V call is TRBV7-2, the J call TRBJ2-7; 9 nucleotides align to TRBD2. CDR1 is SGHTA and CDR2 is FQGNSA in the germline V gene. The CDR3 consists of 14 residues. V lost 3 bases, J lost 5 bases, and 5 bases stayed unmatched. This CDR3 is CASSFPAGGNEQYF. Written as DNA, the CDR3 is TGTGCCAGCAGCTTTCCAGCGGGAGGTAACGAGCAGTACTTC. The full variable domain, completed using reference TRBV7-2 and TRBJ2-7, is GAGVSQSPSNKVTEKGKDVELRCDPISGHTALYWYRQSLGQGLEFLIYFQGNSAPDKSGLPSDRFSAERTGGSVSTLTIQRTQQEDSAVYLCASSFPAGGNEQYFGPGTRLTVT.

The sample holds many counts of this clonotype. The chain employs TRBV3-1 and TRBJ2-7, with D perhaps TRBD1 (6 bases). The CDR3 contains 15 residues. Trimming took off 4 bases at V and 0 bases at J, with 13 bases between the two ends. Germline CDR1 LGHDT, CDR2 YNNKEL (reference sequence). The CDR3 DNA sequence: TGTGCCAGCAGCCGGAGACAGGTGCACTCCTACGAGCAGTACTTC. Its translation: CASSRRQVHSYEQYF.

The chain carries TRBV5-7 and TRBJ2-7; 9 bases align to TRBD2. TRBV5-7 is treated as an ORF (open reading frame) with a function not yet certain. The V gene end was trimmed by 4 bases and the J gene end by 7 bases; junction bases not matched to a gene: 9. CDR3 length equals 14 residues. This CDR3 is CASSVRREGREQYF. The CDR3 coding sequence is TGTGCCAGCAGCGTTAGGCGGGAGGGCCGAGAGCAGTACTTC.

The chain joins TRBV20-1 to TRBJ1-6; D gene uncertain. The V end lost 3 bases, the J end lost 4 bases, and 10 bases lay between the germline ends. CDR1 DFQATT and CDR2 SNEGSKA come from the germline V gene (reference sequence). The CDR3 has 14 residues. The CDR3 DNA sequence: TGCAGTGCTAGTGCCCCGTTTTATAATTCACCCCTCCACTTT. This encodes CSASAPFYNSPLHF.

The chain employs TRBV6-1 and TRBJ2-3; 8 nucleotides agree with TRBD2. The V gene end was trimmed by 2 bases and the J gene end by 0 bases; junction bases not matched to a gene: 13. This CDR3 comprises 19 residues. Germline V gene data show CDR1 as MNHNS and CDR2 as SASEGT. DNA for the CDR3: TGTGCCAGCAGTGAATTGATTGCGGGAGGACCGCTAAGCACAGATACGCAGTATTTT. Amino acid sequence: CASSELIAGGPLSTDTQYF.

This clonotype was recorded at least ten times. The V call is TRBV28, the J call TRBJ2-7; 7 positions match TRBD2. The CDR3 is 15 residues long. The germline gives CDR1 MDHEN, CDR2 SYDVKM. Trimming removed 4 bases from V and 4 bases from J; junction bases left unmatched: 10. In DNA, the CDR3 is TGTGCCAGCAGTTCGCCAGGCGGGAGTTTGTACGAGCAGTACTTC. This codes for CASSSPGGSLYEQYF.

This chain connects TRBV10-3 to TRBJ2-7; perhaps TRBD1 as D (7 bases). This CDR3 has 14 amino acids. Germline V gene data show CDR1 as ENHRY and CDR2 as SYGVKD. With 10 bases removed from V and 5 bases from J, the gap between germline ends came to 21 bases. CDR3 DNA sequence: TGTGCCACGGGGGACAGCCCCAAGGTGGACGAGCAGTACTTC. It yields the protein CATGDSPKVDEQYF.

This sequence joins TRBV24-1 and TRBJ1-1, with TRBD1 matching over 9 bases. V lost 3 bases and J lost 4; bases outside the gene matches: 8. Germline assignment: CDR1 KGHDR and CDR2 SFDVKD. This CDR3 has 16 amino acids. The CDR3 DNA reads as TGTGCCACCAGTGATCCGGGACAGGGAGCCCCCACTGAAGCTTTCTTT. Encoded protein: CATSDPGQGAPTEAFF.

This clonotype was detected ten times or more. J is TRBJ2-1 and V is TRBV12-3 or TRBV12-4; TRBD2 agrees at 10 bases. V shed 7 bases, J shed 10 bases, and the junction held 13 bases outside the gene matches. This CDR3 contains 15 residues. This CDR3 reads CASIPTSGHTGEQFF. The CDR3 nucleotides read TGTGCCAGCATCCCGACTAGCGGGCACACGGGGGAGCAGTTCTTC.